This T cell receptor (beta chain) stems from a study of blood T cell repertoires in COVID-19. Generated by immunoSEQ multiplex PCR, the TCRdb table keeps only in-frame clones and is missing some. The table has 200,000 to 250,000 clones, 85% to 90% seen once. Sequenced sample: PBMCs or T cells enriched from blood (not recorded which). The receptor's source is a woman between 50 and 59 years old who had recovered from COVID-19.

The CDR3 is CASTRTGVTDTQYF. As DNA, the CDR3 is TGTGCCAGTACCCGGACAGGGGTAACAGATACGCAGTATTTT. This chain uses TRBV19 with TRBJ2-3, with 9 nucleotides matching TRBD1. The CDR3 is 14 residues long. Germline CDR1 LNHDA, CDR2 SQIVND (reference sequence). V lost 7 bases and J lost 3; bases outside the gene matches: 5.